The 6 T cell receptor beta chains given below trace back to one sample, sequenced in a study of vaccination effects on CD4 cells after COVID-19 (dated by TCRdb to the early 2020s). The library was produced with the immunoSEQ multiplex PCR assay. TCRdb provides this immuneACCESS table in a form limited to in-frame rearrangements. Some clones are lacking; in checked studies, under half of them reflect an unresolved V gene, and why the rest are absent is not known. This sample comprises fewer than 40,000 clones, roughly two thirds of them detected only once. Jointly, the top ten make up 20% to 25% of the sample. Their antigens remain unidentified. To identify antigen-specific CD4+ T cell clonotypes by their expansion, the ViraFEST assay first stimulated PBMC with viral peptide pools and then applied TCR sequencing. After about 9 days of culture, CD4+ T cells were isolated with the EasySep CD4+ T cell isolation kit. Healthy vaccine recipients had no prior SARS-CoV-2 infection, confirmed by negative nucleocapsid antibodies before and after vaccination.

Sequenced material: CD4+ T cells from PBMCs cultured with SARS-CoV-2 spike peptides, taken before COVID-19 vaccination. The sample's cell subset or site, from its label and the paper: SARS-CoV-2 spike overlapping peptide pool stimulation. The receptors were gathered from a human donor who received a COVID-19 vaccine.

V and J are TRBV28 and TRBJ1-5; possibly TRBD1 for D (6 bases). Per germline, CDR1 MDHEN and CDR2 SYDVKM. The CDR3 runs to 15 residues. Between the trimmed V and J ends, which lost 5 bases and 1 base, there was a span of 12 bases. CDR3 residues: CASSTLTGSNQPQHF. The CDR3 DNA reads TGTGCCAGCAGTACCCTAACAGGGAGCAATCAGCCCCAGCATTTT.

The V and J genes are TRBV13 and TRBJ1-6, with unresolved D. V lost 5 bases to trimming and J lost 3 bases, with 14 bases between them. CDR1 is PRHDT and CDR2 is FYEKMQ in the germline V gene (reference sequence). This CDR3 has 16 amino acids. The CDR3 DNA is TGTGCCAGCAGCCGGGAGGGAGGACTCTATAATTCACCCCTCCACTTT. Amino acids: CASSREGGLYNSPLHF. Together with reference TRBV13 and TRBJ1-6, the CDR3 gives the full variable domain: AAGVIQSPRHLIKEKRETATLKCYPIPRHDTVYWYQQGPGQDPQFLISFYEKMQSDKGSIPDRFSAQQFSDYHSELNMSSLELGDSALYFCASSREGGLYNSPLHFGNGTRLTVT.

The chain links TRBV30 to TRBJ1-1, with D unresolved. With 0 bases removed from V and 3 bases from J, the gap between germline ends came to 11 bases. The germline V gene encodes CDR1 GTSNPN and CDR2 SVGIG (reference sequence). This CDR3 contains 14 residues. In nucleotides, the CDR3 is TGTGCCTGGAGTGTAGGAGTCCAGCACACTGAAGCTTTCTTT. Its protein is CAWSVGVQHTEAFF.

J is TRBJ2-5 and V is TRBV2; D is unclear. Trimming took 7 bases from V and 5 from J, leaving 8 bases between them. CDR3 length equals 11 residues. CDR1 and CDR2 from the germline V gene are SNHLY and FYNNEI. The CDR3, as DNA: TGTGCCAGCAAGTACGGGGAGACCCAGTACTTC. Translating it yields CASKYGETQYF.

This chain uses TRBV19 with TRBJ2-7, with D tentatively TRBD1 (5 bases). Deletions cut 3 bases from V and 2 bases from J, with 14 bases between. The CDR3 runs to 15 residues. The V gene's germline CDR1 is LNHDA and CDR2 SQIVND (reference sequence). The CDR3 region is CASSIGDRTPYEQYF. The CDR3 coding sequence is TGTGCCAGTAGTATTGGAGACAGAACACCCTACGAGCAGTACTTC.

V is TRBV30 and J is TRBJ2-7; possible D gene TRBD1, 6 bases. The CDR3 covers 13 residues. Between the trimmed V and J ends, which lost 2 bases and 2 bases, there was a span of 10 bases. Germline CDR1 is GTSNPN and CDR2 is SVGIG (reference sequence). CDR3 sequence reads: CAWSQGQPYEQYF. CDR3 DNA: TGTGCCTGGAGTCAAGGACAGCCCTACGAGCAGTACTTC.